A selection of T cell receptor beta chains follows, all from one sample in a study of cytomegalovirus exposure and HLA in healthy donors. Assay: immunoSEQ multiplex PCR; the TCRdb copy retains only in-frame clones and omits some. The table shows around 38,000 clones, with approximately 71% occurring only once. Input material: PBMCs. Receptors were obtained from a man over 45 in good health and CMV-seropositive. Both conserved end residues are part of each CDR3. A D gene is named only where the DNA matches it firmly. The size field is filled for only some rows; it gives once, few, many or a size class.

D gene: -
clone size: -
J gene: TRBJ2-1
V gene: TRBV5-1
CDR3 protein: CASSLAVVRGPNEQFF
CDR3 DNA: TGCGCCAGCAGCTTGGCTGTCGTCAGGGGTCCAAATGAGCAGTTCTTC

D gene: -
clone size: -
J gene: TRBJ1-6
V gene: TRBV6-5
CDR3 protein: CASSFVRDSPLHF
CDR3 DNA: TGTGCCAGCAGTTTCGTCAGGGATTCACCCCTCCACTTT

D gene: TRBD2
clone size: once
J gene: TRBJ2-7
V gene: TRBV9
CDR3 protein: CASSVSGGTVLEQYF
CDR3 DNA: TGTGCCAGCAGCGTTAGCGGGGGGACCGTCCTCGAGCAGTACTTC

D gene: -
clone size: -
J gene: TRBJ1-6
V gene: TRBV19
CDR3 protein: CASSRQVYNSPLHF
CDR3 DNA: TGTGCCAGTAGTAGACAGGTTTATAATTCACCCCTCCACTTT

D gene: -
clone size: -
J gene: TRBJ2-7
V gene: TRBV6-1
CDR3 protein: CASSVGRVSYEQYF
CDR3 DNA: TGTGCCAGCAGTGTGGGCAGGGTCTCCTACGAGCAGTACTTC

D gene: -
clone size: -
J gene: TRBJ1-6
V gene: TRBV5-1
CDR3 protein: CASSQSAGENSPLHF
CDR3 DNA: TGCGCCAGCAGCCAGAGTGCCGGGGAAAATTCACCCCTCCACTTT

D gene: -
clone size: -
J gene: TRBJ2-3
V gene: TRBV5-4
CDR3 protein: CASSQDSTTQYF
CDR3 DNA: TGTGCCAGCAGTCAAGACAGTACTACGCAGTATTTT

D gene: -
clone size: -
J gene: TRBJ2-3
V gene: TRBV2
CDR3 protein: CASTSSPTQYF
CDR3 DNA: TGTGCCAGCACGAGTTCTCCTACGCAGTATTTT

D gene: -
clone size: few
J gene: TRBJ2-3
V gene: TRBV5-1
CDR3 protein: CASSLTGLAYDTQYF
CDR3 DNA: TGCGCCAGCAGCTTAACAGGCCTGGCCTACGATACGCAGTATTTT

D gene: -
clone size: -
J gene: TRBJ1-4
V gene: TRBV27
CDR3 protein: CASSRGSYNEKLFF
CDR3 DNA: TGTGCCAGCAGCCGCGGGTCTTATAATGAAAAACTGTTTTTT

D gene: -
clone size: -
J gene: TRBJ1-4
V gene: TRBV11-2
CDR3 protein: CASSLNFYEKLFF
CDR3 DNA: TGTGCCAGCAGCTTAAATTTCTACGAAAAACTGTTTTTT

D gene: TRBD1
clone size: -
J gene: TRBJ1-5
V gene: TRBV16
CDR3 protein: CASSPSGQGASNQPQHF
CDR3 DNA: TGTGCCAGCAGCCCCTCCGGACAGGGGGCTAGCAATCAGCCCCAGCATTTT

D gene: TRBD1
clone size: -
J gene: TRBJ2-1
V gene: TRBV10-3
CDR3 protein: CAISRTGEVGNEQFF
CDR3 DNA: TGTGCCATCAGTAGGACAGGGGAAGTAGGCAATGAGCAGTTCTTC

D gene: -
clone size: -
J gene: TRBJ1-1
V gene: TRBV6-5
CDR3 protein: CASSYLSNTEAFF
CDR3 DNA: TGTGCCAGCAGTTACCTCTCGAACACTGAAGCTTTCTTT

D gene: -
clone size: -
J gene: TRBJ1-1
V gene: TRBV2
CDR3 protein: CATRGQMNTEAFF
CDR3 DNA: TGTGCCACCAGAGGACAGATGAACACTGAAGCTTTCTTT

D gene: TRBD2
clone size: -
J gene: TRBJ2-1
V gene: TRBV7-2
CDR3 protein: CASRVAGGEPTNEQFF
CDR3 DNA: TGTGCCAGCAGAGTAGCGGGGGGGGAACCTACAAATGAGCAGTTCTTC

D gene: -
clone size: -
J gene: TRBJ1-2
V gene: TRBV10-3
CDR3 protein: CAISDKTDSPNYGYTF
CDR3 DNA: TGTGCCATCAGTGATAAAACGGACAGCCCTAACTATGGCTACACCTTC

D gene: -
clone size: -
J gene: TRBJ2-3
V gene: TRBV11-1
CDR3 protein: CASSLGTGRVADTQYF
CDR3 DNA: TGTGCCAGCAGCTTAGGTACAGGACGGGTTGCAGATACGCAGTATTTT

D gene: TRBD2
clone size: -
J gene: TRBJ2-7
V gene: TRBV7-9
CDR3 protein: CASSPWTSGTYTSYEQYF
CDR3 DNA: TGTGCCAGCAGCCCGTGGACTAGCGGGACCTACACAAGTTACGAGCAGTACTTC

D gene: -
clone size: -
J gene: TRBJ1-2
V gene: TRBV6-5
CDR3 protein: CASSSGTGGYGYTF
CDR3 DNA: TGTGCCAGCAGTTCCGGGACCGGGGGCTATGGCTACACCTTC

D gene: -
clone size: -
J gene: TRBJ1-5
V gene: TRBV28
CDR3 protein: CASSRQSNQPQHF
CDR3 DNA: TGTGCCAGCAGTAGACAGAGCAATCAGCCCCAGCATTTT

D gene: -
clone size: -
J gene: TRBJ2-3
V gene: TRBV28
CDR3 protein: CASSLPGVGTDTQYF
CDR3 DNA: TGTGCCAGCAGTTTACCCGGAGTGGGCACAGATACGCAGTATTTT

D gene: TRBD1
clone size: few
J gene: TRBJ1-1
V gene: TRBV27
CDR3 protein: CASSSGQVGNTEAFF
CDR3 DNA: TGTGCCAGCAGTTCCGGACAGGTTGGGAACACTGAAGCTTTCTTT

D gene: -
clone size: -
J gene: TRBJ2-1
V gene: TRBV5-1
CDR3 protein: CASSLARAYNEQFF
CDR3 DNA: TGCGCCAGCAGCTTGGCCAGGGCCTACAATGAGCAGTTCTTC

D gene: TRBD2
clone size: -
J gene: TRBJ2-1
V gene: TRBV5-1
CDR3 protein: CASSFGGGGDEQFF
CDR3 DNA: TGCGCCAGCAGCTTCGGCGGGGGAGGCGATGAGCAGTTCTTC

D gene: -
clone size: -
J gene: TRBJ2-7
V gene: TRBV30
CDR3 protein: CAWRSRQERPYEQYF
CDR3 DNA: TGTGCCTGGAGGTCTCGACAGGAACGCCCCTACGAGCAGTACTTC

D gene: -
clone size: many
J gene: TRBJ2-3
V gene: TRBV5-1
CDR3 protein: CASSTPWAAGHLVTDTQYF
CDR3 DNA: TGCGCCAGCAGCACCCCCTGGGCAGCGGGCCATCTCGTCACAGATACGCAGTATTTT

D gene: -
clone size: -
J gene: TRBJ2-7
V gene: TRBV15
CDR3 protein: CATSINREPYEQYF
CDR3 DNA: TGTGCCACCAGCATAAACCGGGAGCCCTACGAGCAGTACTTC

D gene: -
clone size: few
J gene: TRBJ1-2
V gene: TRBV20-1
CDR3 protein: CSATSGYGYTF
CDR3 DNA: TGCAGTGCTACCTCGGGCTATGGCTACACCTTC

D gene: -
clone size: -
J gene: TRBJ2-1
V gene: TRBV11-2
CDR3 protein: CASSFTRYNEQFF
CDR3 DNA: TGTGCCAGCAGCTTTACTAGATACAATGAGCAGTTCTTC

D gene: -
clone size: -
J gene: TRBJ2-3
V gene: TRBV7-2
CDR3 protein: CASSPTQLTRDTQYF
CDR3 DNA: TGTGCCAGCAGCCCAACCCAACTTACTCGGGATACGCAGTATTTT

D gene: -
clone size: -
J gene: TRBJ1-1
V gene: TRBV7-9
CDR3 protein: CASSLQENTEAFF
CDR3 DNA: TGTGCCAGCAGCTTGCAGGAGAACACTGAAGCTTTCTTT

D gene: -
clone size: few
J gene: TRBJ2-7
V gene: TRBV6-1
CDR3 protein: CALSAGARSLYEQYF
CDR3 DNA: TGTGCCCTGAGCGCGGGGGCAAGGTCCCTCTACGAGCAGTACTTC

D gene: TRBD1
clone size: -
J gene: TRBJ1-1
V gene: TRBV9
CDR3 protein: CASSTDRGTEAFF
CDR3 DNA: TGTGCCAGCAGCACCGACAGGGGAACTGAAGCTTTCTTT

D gene: -
clone size: once
J gene: TRBJ2-3
V gene: TRBV25-1
CDR3 protein: CASSDPGGGTQYF
CDR3 DNA: TGTGCCAGCAGTGACCCCGGGGGAGGTACGCAGTATTTT

D gene: -
clone size: -
J gene: TRBJ2-2
V gene: TRBV5-4
CDR3 protein: CASSLRQGLTGELFF
CDR3 DNA: TGTGCCAGCAGCTTGCGCCAGGGCTTGACCGGGGAGCTGTTTTTT

D gene: -
clone size: -
J gene: TRBJ2-7
V gene: TRBV9
CDR3 protein: CASSLREGAVYEQYF
CDR3 DNA: TGTGCCAGCAGCTTGAGAGAGGGTGCAGTCTACGAGCAGTACTTC

D gene: -
clone size: -
J gene: TRBJ2-7
V gene: TRBV27
CDR3 protein: CASSLSSTAEQYF
CDR3 DNA: TGTGCCAGCAGTTTATCGTCGACAGCCGAGCAGTACTTC

D gene: TRBD1
clone size: -
J gene: TRBJ1-1
V gene: TRBV6-5
CDR3 protein: CASSVQQGPNTEAFF
CDR3 DNA: TGTGCCAGCAGCGTTCAACAGGGGCCGAACACTGAAGCTTTCTTT

D gene: -
clone size: -
J gene: TRBJ1-1
V gene: TRBV6-5
CDR3 protein: CASRGQNTEAFF
CDR3 DNA: TGTGCCAGCAGAGGACAGAACACTGAAGCTTTCTTT

D gene: TRBD2
clone size: -
J gene: TRBJ2-1
V gene: TRBV11-2
CDR3 protein: CASSLGLAGNNEQFF
CDR3 DNA: TGTGCCAGCAGCCTGGGACTAGCGGGAAACAATGAGCAGTTCTTC

D gene: -
clone size: -
J gene: TRBJ1-2
V gene: TRBV7-2
CDR3 protein: CASSLGLSPDYGYTF
CDR3 DNA: TGTGCCAGCAGCTTAGGTCTATCACCCGACTATGGCTACACCTTC

D gene: TRBD1
clone size: -
J gene: TRBJ2-7
V gene: TRBV18
CDR3 protein: CASSQQGEPIYEQYF
CDR3 DNA: TGTGCCAGCTCTCAACAGGGGGAACCAATCTACGAGCAGTACTTC

D gene: TRBD2
clone size: -
J gene: TRBJ2-3
V gene: TRBV2
CDR3 protein: CASSPGLADSDTQYF
CDR3 DNA: TGTGCCAGCAGTCCGGGACTAGCGGACTCAGATACGCAGTATTTT